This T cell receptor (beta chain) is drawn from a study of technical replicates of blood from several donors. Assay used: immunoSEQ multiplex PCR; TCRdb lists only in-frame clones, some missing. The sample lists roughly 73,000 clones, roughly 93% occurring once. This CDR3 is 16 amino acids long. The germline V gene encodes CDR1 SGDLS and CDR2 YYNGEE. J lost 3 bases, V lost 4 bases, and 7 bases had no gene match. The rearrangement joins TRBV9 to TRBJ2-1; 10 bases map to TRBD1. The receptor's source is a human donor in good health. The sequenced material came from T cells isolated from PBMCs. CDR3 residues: CASSPLGTGDYNEQFF. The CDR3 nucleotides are TGTGCCAGCAGCCCACTGGGGACAGGGGACTACAATGAGCAGTTCTTC.